This T cell receptor (beta chain) appears in the sequencing data of a study of early T cells in non-severe SARS-CoV-2 infection. General study findings and limits: VDJdb matching favored anti-spike CD8 responses, missing private and CD4 specificities.

The V gene lost 2 bases and the J gene lost 2 bases, with 12 bases spanning the gap. CDR1 is SGHRS and CDR2 is YFSETQ in the germline V gene. This CDR3 has 15 amino acids. The sample holds one count of this clonotype. What it binds is unknown. Unique molecular identifiers were affixed to single, distinct cDNA molecules. TCRdb independently ran MiXCR on the 5' RACE reads; one entry per CDR3 protein. This table holds roughly 56,000 distinct CDR3 sequences, roughly 16% found once. The J gene is TRBJ2-3, the V gene TRBV5-1; D might be TRBD1 (6 bases). This clonotype was sampled from an adult who was a healthcare worker with PCR-confirmed SARS-CoV-2 infection or an uninfected control (not recorded which). Sequenced material: whole blood, taken at baseline. The CDR3 coding sequence is TGCGCCAGCAGCTTCTGGGGACAAGTCACAGATACGCAGTATTTT. This translates into CASSFWGQVTDTQYF.